The sequence of this TCR beta chain was determined in a study of shared clonotypes between healthy human individuals. TCRdb's copy holds only in-frame clones and misses some; the assay was immunoSEQ multiplex PCR. Altogether 2 million to 2.5 million clones are present, 85% to 95% being singletons, with the ten largest covering more than 0.1%. To note about this clone: Its antigen is still unknown.

The study, taken as a whole, reports: Between several donors, naive CD4 clonotypes were shared at a level of around 5.1%.

The trim removed 4 bases at V and 5 bases at J, leaving 2 bases unmatched. This CDR3 region has 15 residues. Germline V gene sequence: CDR1 LGHNA, CDR2 YSLEER. The sequence came from a man younger than 35 in good health. The specimen was naive CD4+ T cells sorted from blood. Subset noted: CD45RA+ positively selected. J is TRBJ2-2 and V is TRBV4-3, with 12 nucleotides matching TRBD2. CDR3 amino acids: CASSPTSGGTGELFF. In nucleotides, the CDR3 is TGCGCCAGCAGCCCTACTAGCGGGGGGACCGGGGAGCTGTTTTTT.